The next 17 T cell receptor beta chains were all read from a single sample in a study of technical replicates of blood from a few donors. Produced via immunoSEQ multiplex PCR; TCRdb's table is partial and in-frame only. The sample holds approximately 68,000 clones; 95% to 97% are singletons and the top ten take roughly 0.3%. Material for sequencing was T cells isolated from PBMCs. The receptors here all came from a human donor in good health.

The chain carries TRBV6-6 and TRBJ1-1; D not certain. Deletions cut 1 base from V and 5 bases from J, with 8 bases between. CDR1 is MNHNY, CDR2 SVGAGI, per germline (reference sequence). This CDR3 has 13 amino acids. The CDR3 bases are TGTGCCAGCAGTTACTTAGGAGGGACTGAAGCTTTCTTT. Amino acids: CASSYLGGTEAFF.

This sequence joins TRBV10-3 and TRBJ2-3; 9 bases line up with TRBD1. Trimming removed 1 base from V and 6 bases from J; junction bases left unmatched: 8. The CDR3 runs 16 residues. Per the germline V gene, CDR1 is ENHRY and CDR2 is SYGVKD. DNA for the CDR3: TGTGCCATCAGTGAGTTCTTGGACAGGGGTCTGGATACGCAGTATTTT. It yields the protein CAISEFLDRGLDTQYF.

CDR3 nucleotides: TGTGCCAGCAGCGCCCGGGAAACTGATGAGCAGTTCTTC. Translated, it gives CASSARETDEQFF. The chain recombines TRBV9 with TRBJ2-1; tentative D call: TRBD2 (5 bases). The CDR3 has 13 residues. V lost 3 bases and J lost 8, with 12 bases in between. The germline gives CDR1 SGDLS, CDR2 YYNGEE.

This chain connects TRBV7-2 to TRBJ1-5; 10 bases align to TRBD1. The CDR3 has 15 amino acids. Germline V CDR1 and CDR2: SGHTA, FQGNSA. After removal of 6 bases from V and 7 bases from J, the junction contained 9 bases not matched to a gene. This CDR3 is CASSPGQGFKQPQHF. The CDR3 DNA reads as TGTGCCAGCAGTCCGGGACAGGGGTTTAAACAGCCCCAGCATTTT.

The chain combines TRBV7-9 with TRBJ2-7, with D perhaps TRBD1 (5 bases). Between the trimmed V and J ends, which lost 4 bases and 3 bases, there was a span of 13 bases. Per germline, CDR1 SEHNR and CDR2 FQNEAQ (reference sequence). This CDR3 comprises 14 residues. The CDR3 reads CASSSNSGNYEQYF. CDR3 in DNA: TGTGCCAGCAGCTCCAATTCAGGGAACTACGAGCAGTACTTC. The whole variable domain, remainder taken from reference TRBV7-9 and TRBJ2-7, is DTGVSQNPRHKITKRGQNVTFRCDPISEHNRLYWYRQTLGQGPEFLTYFQNEAQLEKSRLLSDRFSAERPKGSFSTLEIQRTEQGDSAMYLCASSSNSGNYEQYFGPGTRLTVT.

The chain employs TRBV5-5 and TRBJ2-5; TRBD1 might be the D (5 bases). V dropped 1 base and J dropped 2 bases, with 18 bases sitting between them. In germline, CDR1 is SGHKS, CDR2 YYEKEE (reference sequence). CDR3 size: 17 residues. CDR3 residues: CASSLWVGQMIQETQYF. The CDR3 DNA is TGTGCCAGCAGCTTGTGGGTGGGGCAGATGATACAAGAGACCCAGTACTTC.

The gene calls are TRBV14 and TRBJ1-4; D uncertain. V gave up 0 bases and J gave up 4 bases, with 9 bases separating them. CDR3 size: 15 residues. Germline assignment: CDR1 SGHDN and CDR2 FVKESK. This chain's CDR3 is CASSQDLSYNEKLFF. The CDR3 bases are TGTGCCAGCAGCCAAGATTTGAGTTATAATGAAAAACTGTTTTTT.

The V gene is TRBV7-9, the J gene TRBJ1-1, with 10 bases identical to TRBD1. This CDR3 has 15 amino acids. V was pared by 2 bases and J by 10 bases, with 10 bases of the junction left unmatched. CDR1 is SEHNR and CDR2 is FQNEAQ in the germline V gene (reference sequence). For the CDR3, the DNA is TGTGCCAGCAGCTTAAACCGGGACAGGGGCCCACGAGCTTTCTTT. Protein sequence: CASSLNRDRGPRAFF. Drawing the rest from reference TRBV7-9 and TRBJ1-1, the complete variable domain is DTGVSQNPRHKITKRGQNVTFRCDPISEHNRLYWYRQTLGQGPEFLTYFQNEAQLEKSRLLSDRFSAERPKGSFSTLEIQRTEQGDSAMYLCASSLNRDRGPRAFFGQGTRLTVV.

The chain links TRBV9 to TRBJ2-1, with 11 bases identical to TRBD2. Germline V gene data show CDR1 as SGDLS and CDR2 as YYNGEE. The CDR3 contains 15 residues. The trim removed 6 bases at V and 5 bases at J, leaving 7 bases unmatched. DNA of the CDR3: TGTGCCAGCATGGGTAGCGGGAGGGTAGACAATGAGCAGTTCTTC. It is translated as CASMGSGRVDNEQFF.

This rearrangement joins TRBV7-8 to TRBJ2-1; 8 bases agree with TRBD2. The germline V gene encodes CDR1 SGHVS and CDR2 FQNEAQ. This CDR3 contains 16 residues. The V gene end was trimmed by 5 bases and the J gene end by 3 bases; junction bases not matched to a gene: 9. The CDR3: CASSLIGLAGYNEQFF. The CDR3 nucleotides are TGTGCCAGCAGCCTCATTGGGCTAGCGGGCTACAATGAGCAGTTCTTC.

This chain uses TRBV18 with TRBJ2-1, with 11 bases identical to TRBD2. V was pared by 3 bases and J by 0 bases, with 10 bases of the junction left unmatched. Germline-derived CDR1 and CDR2 are KGHSH and LQKENI. The CDR3 is 19 amino acids. CDR3 DNA sequence: TGTGCCAGCTCACCCGGGACTAGCGGTACATTTAGCTCCTACAATGAGCAGTTCTTC. Translated: CASSPGTSGTFSSYNEQFF. The full variable domain, in which reference TRBV18 and TRBJ2-1 provide the parts outside the CDR3, is NAGVMQNPRHLVRRRGQEARLRCSPMKGHSHVYWYRQLPEEGLKFMVYLQKENIIDESGMPKERFSAEFPKEGPSILRIQQVVRGDSAAYFCASSPGTSGTFSSYNEQFFGPGTRLTVL.

The rearrangement links TRBV5-1 to TRBJ2-7, with D possibly matching TRBD2 (5 bases). The CDR3 has 13 residues. In germline, CDR1 is SGHRS, CDR2 YFSETQ. Trimming removed 1 base at V and 4 bases at J, with 9 bases between. The CDR3 loop is CASSLSGKYEQYF. Written as DNA, the CDR3 is TGCGCCAGCAGCTTGTCGGGAAAGTACGAGCAGTACTTC.

The chain carries TRBV19 and TRBJ1-4; TRBD1 aligns across 8 bases. The CDR3 is 14 residues long. The trim removed 5 bases at V and 3 bases at J, leaving 2 bases unmatched. Per germline, CDR1 LNHDA and CDR2 SQIVND (reference sequence). CDR3 sequence: CASSWTGSNEKLFF. The CDR3, as DNA: TGTGCCAGTAGTTGGACAGGGTCTAATGAAAAACTGTTTTTT.

This clone occurred once. The chain has TRBV7-9 and TRBJ2-7; perhaps TRBD2 as D (5 bases). The germline CDR1 and CDR2 sequences are SEHNR and FQNEAQ (reference sequence). V gave up 6 bases and J gave up 6 bases, with 15 bases separating them. This CDR3 is 13 amino acids long. In DNA, the CDR3 is TGTGCCAGCAGTCAAGGGTCGGGGTTCGAGCAGTACTTC. This codes for CASSQGSGFEQYF.

V is TRBV29-1 and J is TRBJ2-7; 8 bases align to TRBD1. CDR3 length: 13 residues. The germline gives CDR1 SQVTM, CDR2 ANQGSEA. V lost 5 bases to trimming and J lost 3 bases; unmatched junction nucleotides: 6. This CDR3 reads CSVKGQALYEQYF. CDR3 DNA sequence: TGCAGCGTTAAGGGACAGGCCCTCTACGAGCAGTACTTC.

V is TRBV2 and J is TRBJ1-4; tentatively, D is TRBD1 (5 bases). The CDR3 has 15 residues. V lost 7 bases and J lost 1, with 13 bases in between. The germline CDR1 and CDR2 sequences are SNHLY and FYNNEI. The CDR3: CASTVHQGTNEKLFF. The CDR3 nucleotides are TGTGCCAGCACGGTCCACCAGGGAACTAATGAAAAACTGTTTTTT.

The V call is TRBV5-1, the J call TRBJ2-2; D may be TRBD2 (6 bases). The CDR3 sequence is 16 residues long. Germline assignment: CDR1 SGHRS and CDR2 YFSETQ. With 3 bases removed from V and 4 bases from J, the gap between germline ends came to 16 bases. The CDR3, as DNA: TGCGCCAGCAGCTCGGGAGAGGGTAGAGGCACCGGGGAGCTGTTTTTT. This gives the protein CASSSGEGRGTGELFF.